Reported below is one T cell receptor (beta chain). The target of this receptor is not known. There are no base qualities to consult, and no much larger clone falls within one base. The record originates from a study of blood T cell repertoires in COVID-19 (dated by TCRdb to the early 2020s). The study in broad terms: Samples from collaborators originated in the United States, Italy and Spain and spanned both the acute and convalescent phases of COVID-19. The material from the prospective study consisted of cDNA or gDNA derived from T cells, B-cell-depleted T cells, or PBMCs. Subjects who had been exposed to COVID-19, were actively infected with it, or had recovered from it provided the deeply sampled blood TCRbeta repertoires that made up the dataset. The repertoires were released in a freely available public database meant as a resource for research on the immune response to SARS-CoV-2. Samples were obtained from the ongoing ImmuneRACE study (first 160 participants) and from 1,254 subjects provided by 6 global collaborators. A de-identified subject ID, COVID-19 status, age in years and sex were almost always included in the sample metadata. Where available, HLA class I and class II types were taken from metadata supplied by the sample provider and were not determined by assay-based typing.

TCRbeta CDR3 regions were amplified from genomic DNA by means of the immunoSEQ Assay, a bias-controlled multiplex PCR. The paper's data handling went like this. The number of nucleated cells in each sample was estimated from the amplification of reference gene primers within the assay. To quantify the absolute abundance of each unique TCRbeta CDR3 rearrangement, sequence reads were collapsed and filtered. For each sample, productive Simpson clonality was calculated by taking the square root of Simpson's diversity index across productive rearrangements. TCRdb limited this immuneACCESS table to in-frame rearrangements with V and J called. A share of clones is missing; checked studies link under half to unresolved V genes, and the rest is unexplained. V, J and clone size reflect that table, while D and trimming were determined from the DNA. The sample table contains 25,000 to 30,000 clones; only one count was recorded for about 90% of them. The ten most abundant clones make up roughly 2.5% of the sample.

Collaborating institutions collected whole blood in K2EDTA tubes following their own protocols. Collaborator samples were shipped for TCRbeta analysis as frozen whole blood, isolated PBMCs, or DNA extracted from either sample type. The germline V gene (reference sequence) supplies CDR1 SGHNT and CDR2 YYREEE. Trimming accounts for 0 bases at V and 1 base at J, while the number of junction bases matched to no gene is 6. Taken from cysteine to phenylalanine, the CDR3 has 16 residues. This entry keeps only the CDR3 DNA: 48 bases, framed from base 1. Beyond this particular receptor, the publication reports: Clinical and demographic metadata were provided uncurated, with the amount varying by source and participant.

The sample was peripheral blood. This receptor was identified in a human donor in a cohort sampled during active COVID-19. The chain is assembled from TRBV5-4 and TRBJ1-1; TRBD1 fits 7 bases in the junction. CDR3 reads: CASSLGGAGGNTEAFF. Read as DNA, the sequence is TGTGCCAGCAGCTTGGGTGGGGCAGGGGGGAACACTGAAGCTTTCTTT.